Listed here are 9 T cell receptor beta chains from one sample, sequenced in a study of blood T cell repertoires in COVID-19. Profiling relied on immunoSEQ multiplex PCR, and the TCRdb table lists in-frame clones only, not all of them. The repertoire consists of about 210,000 clones, with 65% to 85% occurring once and the leading ten covering 8% to 10%. The sample was peripheral blood. The receptors originated from a woman in her 50s with acute or convalescent COVID-19.

The CDR3 sequence is CAWTLGSQETQYF. CDR3 sequence (DNA): TGTGCCTGGACCCTCGGGTCCCAAGAGACCCAGTACTTC. The chain has TRBV30 and TRBJ2-5; D ambiguous. Germline V gene sequence: CDR1 GTSNPN, CDR2 SVGIG (reference sequence). V lost 4 bases and J lost 1, with 10 bases in between. The CDR3 has 13 residues.

V is TRBV20-1 and J is TRBJ1-2; 7 positions agree with TRBD1. Germline CDR1 DFQATT, CDR2 SNEGSKA (reference sequence). V shed 3 bases and J 5 bases; nucleotides not matched to a gene: 9. The CDR3 length is 14 residues. Here the CDR3 DNA reads TGCAGTGCTAGTACAGGGGAAGCAGGGTATGGCTACACCTTC. It specifies CSASTGEAGYGYTF.

The chain carries TRBV18 and TRBJ1-2; 8 bases agree with TRBD1. Germline V lookup: CDR1 KGHSH, CDR2 LQKENI. V trimming: 3 bases; J trimming: 2 bases; junction bases outside the gene matches: 5. The CDR3 totals 15 residues. This CDR3 is CASSPGQAQNYGYTF. As DNA, the CDR3 is TGTGCCAGCTCACCGGGACAGGCCCAAAACTATGGCTACACCTTC. Variable domain in full (rest from reference TRBV18 and TRBJ1-2): NAGVMQNPRHLVRRRGQEARLRCSPMKGHSHVYWYRQLPEEGLKFMVYLQKENIIDESGMPKERFSAEFPKEGPSILRIQQVVRGDSAAYFCASSPGQAQNYGYTFGSGTRLTVV.

V gene TRBV6-1 combines with J gene TRBJ1-1; the D gene is possibly TRBD1 (5 bases). Trimming removed 0 bases at V and 0 bases at J, with 14 bases between. Germline CDR1 reads MNHNS; CDR2 reads SASEGT. The CDR3 consists of 17 residues. The CDR3 reads CASSEAETVGLNTEAFF. As DNA, the CDR3 is TGTGCCAGCAGTGAAGCGGAGACAGTGGGCCTGAACACTGAAGCTTTCTTT.

The chain recombines TRBV6-5 with TRBJ1-2, with D tentatively TRBD1 (6 bases). This CDR3 is built from 13 residues. Trimming stripped 6 bases from V and 4 bases from J, with 12 bases between. CDR1 and CDR2 from the germline V gene are MNHEY and SVGAGI. In nucleotides, the CDR3 is TGTGCCAGCAGACCCCAGGGGAGCTATGGCTACACCTTC. This codes for CASRPQGSYGYTF.

The V call is TRBV27, the J call TRBJ2-7; possibly TRBD1 for D (5 bases). CDR3 length equals 16 residues. Germline CDR1 MNHEY, CDR2 SMNVEV (reference sequence). V lost 2 bases and J 1 base, leaving 15 bases between the germline ends. The CDR3 loop reads CASSLPPGQGSYEQYF. The CDR3 DNA sequence: TGTGCCAGCAGTTTACCGCCCGGGCAGGGTTCCTACGAGCAGTACTTC.

The chain joins TRBV7-2 to TRBJ2-5, with D hard to call. CDR1 and CDR2 (germline): SGHTA, FQGNSA. CDR3 length: 13 residues. Trimming pared 4 bases from V and 1 base from J, leaving 7 bases between. CDR3 DNA sequence: TGTGCCAGCAGCTGGGCCATCCAAGAGACCCAGTACTTC. Amino acid sequence: CASSWAIQETQYF.

The chain uses TRBV24-1 and TRBJ2-3, with D maybe TRBD2 (5 bases). The V end was cut by 4 bases, the J end by 3 bases, with 7 bases between. This CDR3 has 13 amino acids. The germline gives CDR1 KGHDR, CDR2 SFDVKD. CDR3: CATSEEATDTQYF. The CDR3 nucleotides read TGTGCCACCAGTGAGGAGGCGACAGATACGCAGTATTTT.

The chain is built from TRBV7-2 and TRBJ2-5; 11 bases agree with TRBD1. V was clipped by 1 base and J by 5 bases; unmatched bases: 9. The CDR3 extends over 17 amino acids. The germline V gene has CDR1 SGHTA and CDR2 FQGNSA. CDR3: CASSLGTGGGRRETQYF. The DNA for the CDR3 is TGTGCCAGCAGCTTAGGGACAGGGGGCGGGAGGAGGGAGACCCAGTACTTC.